The rows below give T cell receptor beta chains drawn from one sample of a study of neoadjuvant anti-PD-1 for oral cavity cancer. Produced via immunoSEQ multiplex PCR; TCRdb's table is partial and in-frame only. The data hold about 15,000 clones, with 55% to 85% observed a single time. The material sequenced was PBMCs, taken before nivolumab (anti-PD-1) treatment. The receptors here all came from a person between 35 and 79 years old with oral cavity squamous cell carcinoma. Both conserved end residues are part of each CDR3. Each record gives: D gene, V gene, clone size, J gene, CDR3 protein. D genes are given only for firm matches. Size is stated for part of the rows, as once, few or many counts, or as a class when the clone is expanded.

>TRBD1|TRBV10-2|once|TRBJ1-5
CASSEKTGYQPQHF
>NA|TRBV27|few|TRBJ1-3
CASLTGLLSGNTIYF
>NA|TRBV29-1|NA|TRBJ1-2
CSVGRSHGYTF
>NA|TRBV5-1|NA|TRBJ2-5
CASSLTTTTRETQYF
>NA|TRBV18|few|TRBJ2-1
CASSPFGRGTHNEQFF
>TRBD2|TRBV9|few|TRBJ2-2
CASTLIGGREWTGELFF
>NA|TRBV6-5|NA|TRBJ2-7
CASSYGGTADYEQYF
>NA|TRBV6-6|few|TRBJ2-7
CASSYGGTYEQYF
>NA|TRBV18|NA|TRBJ1-1
CASSHSDKTEAFF
>NA|TRBV19|NA|TRBJ1-2
CASTDGRYGYTF
>NA|TRBV28|NA|TRBJ2-2
CASSSTGTWLVNTGELFF
>TRBD1|TRBV28|NA|TRBJ1-5
CASSSPGTGGQPQHF
>NA|TRBV30|NA|TRBJ1-5
CAWAGRVGIQPQHF
>NA|TRBV2|few|TRBJ1-2
CASWAWYGYTF
>NA|TRBV4-2|NA|TRBJ2-2
CASSRLAAGELFF
>NA|TRBV28|NA|TRBJ2-7
CASSFSWGDRTYEQYF
>NA|TRBV19|NA|TRBJ1-2
CASSLSTNYGYTF